These 17 T cell receptor beta chains originate from one sample sequenced in a study of T cell responses to AZD1222 COVID-19 vaccine. The table came from immunoSEQ multiplex PCR; TCRdb's copy has only in-frame clones and leaves some out. The table lists about 140,000 clones, roughly nine tenths of them singletons. The specimen comprised peripheral blood, sampled on day 0 of AZD1222 vaccination. The receptors derive from an adult in good health.

A single count supports this clone. The J gene is TRBJ2-5, the V gene TRBV27, with TRBD1 identical over 10 bases. Trimming cost V 6 bases and J 4 bases; bases outside gene matches: 2. Germline V gene sequence: CDR1 MNHEY, CDR2 SMNVEV (reference sequence). This CDR3 has 13 amino acids. CDR3 DNA sequence: TGTGCCAGCAGCCGGACAGGGGGAGAGACCCAGTACTTC. Protein sequence: CASSRTGGETQYF.

A few counts support this clone. The genes are TRBV30 and TRBJ2-1, with 8 positions matching TRBD1. This CDR3 region has 11 residues. Unmatched junction bases numbered 1, after V lost 4 bases and J lost 8 bases. Germline assignment: CDR1 GTSNPN and CDR2 SVGIG (reference sequence). CDR3 sequence (DNA): TGTGCCTGGACAGGGGGCTATGAGCAGTTCTTC. Amino acids: CAWTGGYEQFF.

The chain employs TRBV23-1 and TRBJ1-4; D gene ambiguous. TRBV23-1 is marked as an open reading frame, function uncertain. With 2 bases removed from V and 0 bases from J, the gap between germline ends came to 28 bases. CDR3 length equals 22 residues. The CDR3 DNA is TGCGCCAGCAGTCAAGGCCCGGAAACTCGGGTGACGGAATATGCAACTAATGAAAAACTGTTTTTT. Its translation is CASSQGPETRVTEYATNEKLFF.

This clone was observed once. The chain recombines TRBV18 with TRBJ1-2; 7 positions match TRBD1. V lost 2 bases and J lost 5; bases outside the gene matches: 8. The germline gives CDR1 KGHSH, CDR2 LQKENI. The CDR3 covers 15 residues. In DNA form, the CDR3 reads TGTGCCAGCTCACCATCTTCCGGGACAGAGTATGGCTACACCTTC. Translation gives CASSPSSGTEYGYTF.

This clone appeared once. This chain links TRBV19 with TRBJ2-2, with a possible D match to TRBD1 (5 bases). The germline gives CDR1 LNHDA, CDR2 SQIVND (reference sequence). V was cut by 9 bases and J by 4 bases, with 18 bases left in between. The CDR3 contains 15 residues. CDR3 nucleotide sequence: TGTGCCAGCAGGGCGTGGGTGGTGGGCACCGGGGAGCTGTTTTTT. This translates into CASRAWVVGTGELFF.

The rearrangement joins TRBV11-2 to TRBJ2-1; tentative D call: TRBD1 (5 bases). V was trimmed by 0 bases and J by 4 bases, leaving 10 bases between them. The CDR3 sequence is 15 residues long. Germline CDR1 is SGHAT and CDR2 is FQNNGV. CDR3 DNA sequence: TGTGCCAGCAGCTTAGAAACAGGCCCGTACAATGAGCAGTTCTTC. This encodes CASSLETGPYNEQFF.

V usage is TRBV5-1 and J usage is TRBJ1-1; D unresolved. This CDR3 has 12 amino acids. CDR1 SGHRS and CDR2 YFSETQ come from the germline V gene. V was clipped by 7 bases and J by 7 bases, with 14 bases between them. The CDR3 region is CASSLMSGEAFF. For the CDR3, the DNA is TGCGCCAGCTCCCTTATGAGTGGTGAAGCTTTCTTT.

The V and J genes are TRBV7-3 and TRBJ1-1; D is undetermined. Trimming removed 0 bases at V and 3 bases at J, with 5 bases between. The CDR3 is made up of 13 amino acids. Looked up from germline, CDR1 is SGHTA and CDR2 is FQGTGA. CDR3 bases: TGTGCCAGCAGCTTAACCGGCTACACTGAAGCTTTCTTT. It specifies CASSLTGYTEAFF.

The chain carries TRBV28 and TRBJ2-3; 15 nucleotides align to TRBD2. The ends lost 4 bases at V and 0 bases at J; junction bases unmatched: 11. The CDR3 extends over 20 amino acids. Germline CDR1 reads MDHEN; CDR2 reads SYDVKM. The CDR3 region has the DNA TGTGCCAGCAGTTGGGGGACTAGCGGGAGGTTCCAAACTAGCACAGATACGCAGTATTTT. Translating gives CASSWGTSGRFQTSTDTQYF.

The gene calls are TRBV2 and TRBJ2-2; no firm D call. The CDR3 totals 13 residues. Germline CDR1 and CDR2: SNHLY and FYNNEI. With 1 base removed from V and 1 base from J, the gap between germline ends came to 1 base. The CDR3 DNA reads TGTGCCAGCAGTGAAGGGAACACCGGGGAGCTGTTTTTT. This codes for CASSEGNTGELFF.

This sequence joins TRBV13 and TRBJ2-2; D remains ambiguous. The germline V and J ends were trimmed by 0 bases and 6 bases, with 5 bases remaining between them. The CDR3 sequence is 13 residues long. The germline V gene has CDR1 PRHDT and CDR2 FYEKMQ (reference sequence). The CDR3 spells CASSLGRAGELFF. Here the CDR3 DNA reads TGTGCCAGCAGCTTAGGCCGGGCCGGGGAGCTGTTTTTT.

This clone was seen only once. The V call is TRBV6-5, the J call TRBJ2-7; TRBD1 matches at 9 bases. The junction had 10 bases not matched to a gene; V was cut back by 7 bases and J by 3 bases. The germline CDR1 and CDR2 sequences are MNHEY and SVGAGI. The CDR3 is 15 residues long. The CDR3 DNA sequence: TGTGCCAGCATCGTGGGGACAGGGCCTAGCTACGAGCAGTACTTC. This gives the protein CASIVGTGPSYEQYF.

The chain is built from TRBV5-1 and TRBJ1-2, with D unclear. The V gene's germline CDR1 is SGHRS and CDR2 YFSETQ. CDR3 length: 15 amino acids. V dropped 6 bases and J dropped 4 bases, with 19 bases sitting between them. CDR3 in DNA: TGCGCCAGCAAAAACAGCACCCTTGATCTCTATGGCTACACCTTC. Its protein is CASKNSTLDLYGYTF.

The gene calls are TRBV11-3 and TRBJ2-2; D unclear. Trimming stripped 0 bases from V and 8 bases from J, with 7 bases between. The CDR3 extends over 13 amino acids. Germline CDR1 and CDR2: SGHNT and YENEEA. In DNA, the CDR3 is TGTGCCAGCAGCTTAGATGCTTTGGGGGAGCTGTTTTTT. Translated: CASSLDALGELFF.

The chain carries TRBV19 and TRBJ2-1; 7 bases are a match to TRBD2. Germline loops: CDR1 LNHDA, CDR2 SQIVND (reference sequence). The J segment lost 5 bases and the V segment lost 4 bases, leaving 5 bases of the junction unmatched. The length of the CDR3 is 14 residues. CDR3 DNA sequence: TGTGCCAGTAGTACCCTCCTAGCGGACAATGAGCAGTTCTTC. Encoded protein: CASSTLLADNEQFF.

This sequence joins TRBV3-1 (or the pseudogene TRBV3-2) and TRBJ1-1; 8 bases align to TRBD1. Per the germline V gene, CDR1 is LGHDT and CDR2 is YNNKEL (reference sequence). V gave up 1 base and J gave up 5 bases; unmatched junction bases: 6. The CDR3 totals 15 residues. The CDR3 region is CASSQGDRGGTEAFF. CDR3 DNA sequence: TGTGCCAGCAGCCAAGGAGACAGGGGTGGGACTGAAGCTTTCTTT.

On this clone itself: This specimen includes other DNA sequences encoding the same CDR3. This chain links TRBV5-1 with TRBJ2-7; 8 bases fit TRBD1. Germline CDR1 and CDR2: SGHRS and YFSETQ. CDR3 length: 14 residues. V shed 4 bases, J shed 0 bases, and the junction held 3 bases outside the gene matches. The CDR3 loop is CASSPGTGSYEQYF. In nucleotides, the CDR3 is TGCGCCAGCAGCCCCGGGACAGGCTCCTACGAGCAGTACTTC.